The rows below give T cell receptor beta chains drawn from one sample of a study of beta chain features in type 1 diabetes. Here immunoSEQ multiplex PCR was the method, and the copy in TCRdb shows in-frame clones only, minus some. The table includes 300,000 to 350,000 clones, approximately 9.7% detected once. The sample taken for sequencing was central memory CD4+ T cells from blood. These receptors were obtained from a man aged 25 to 40 with type 1 diabetes. CDR3s include the opening cysteine and the closing phenylalanine or tryptophan. The order of the fields is J gene, clone size, D gene, V gene, CDR3 protein, CDR3 DNA. A D gene is named only where the DNA matches it firmly. The size entry is marked missing in some rows and otherwise reads once, few, many or a size class.

>TRBJ1-6|-|TRBD1|TRBV2
CASSAGQATDSPLHF
TGTGCCAGCAGTGCCGGACAGGCGACTGATTCACCCCTCCACTTT
>TRBJ1-1|-|-|TRBV6-5
CASSTGRDTEAFF
TGTGCCAGCAGCACCGGGAGGGACACTGAAGCTTTCTTT
>TRBJ1-2|-|TRBD1|TRBV6-6
CAAQDRAYGYTF
TGTGCCGCTCAGGACAGGGCCTATGGCTACACCTTC
>TRBJ1-4|-|-|TRBV27
CASGGPPYEKLFF
TGTGCCAGCGGAGGCCCGCCGTACGAAAAACTGTTTTTT
>TRBJ2-7|few|-|TRBV7-8
CASSLAPDGDYEQYF
TGTGCCAGCAGCTTAGCACCGGACGGGGACTACGAGCAGTACTTC
>TRBJ2-1|-|-|TRBV9
CASSTGPANEQFF
TGTGCCAGCAGCACTGGACCCGCCAATGAGCAGTTCTTC
>TRBJ1-5|-|-|TRBV27
CASRPRIVGSNQPQHF
TGTGCCAGCAGACCTCGAATTGTGGGAAGCAATCAGCCCCAGCATTTT
>TRBJ1-5|few|-|TRBV7-8
CASSLGDQPQHF
TGTGCCAGCAGCTTAGGGGATCAGCCCCAGCATTTT
>TRBJ2-1|few|-|TRBV23-1
CASSHSTGYDNEQFF
TGCGCCAGCAGTCATTCGACAGGATACGACAATGAGCAGTTCTTC
>TRBJ2-7|few|-|TRBV7-2
CASSPGQASYEQYF
TGTGCCAGCAGCCCGGGACAAGCCTCCTACGAGCAGTACTTC
>TRBJ2-7|few|-|TRBV7-9
CASSPTGYEQYF
TGTGCCAGCAGCCCTACGGGATACGAGCAGTACTTC
>TRBJ1-2|many|TRBD1|TRBV29-1
CSVDSGQGDGYTF
TGCAGCGTTGATTCTGGCCAGGGGGATGGCTACACCTTC
>TRBJ2-1|many|-|TRBV7-9
CASSLIWQFF
TGTGCCAGCAGCTTGATTTGGCAGTTCTTC
>TRBJ1-4|-|TRBD1|TRBV23-1
CASRRDRGATNEKLFF
TGCGCCAGCAGGAGGGACAGGGGGGCAACTAATGAAAAACTGTTTTTT
>TRBJ1-1|-|-|TRBV6-5
CASSSSPNTEAFF
TGTGCCAGCAGTTCCTCCCCGAACACTGAAGCTTTCTTT
>TRBJ1-6|few|TRBD1|TRBV7-6
CASSLQGVMNSPLHF
TGTGCCAGCAGCTTGCAGGGGGTGATGAATTCACCCCTCCACTTT
>TRBJ2-3|many|TRBD1|TRBV4-3
CASSPGQGIADTQYF
TGCGCCAGCAGCCCTGGACAGGGAATTGCAGATACGCAGTATTTT
>TRBJ2-1|few|-|TRBV19
CASSISLASNEQFF
TGTGCCAGTAGTATCTCTCTAGCTTCCAATGAGCAGTTCTTC
>TRBJ1-2|-|-|TRBV5-6
CASSLVGANYGYTF
TGTGCCAGCAGCTTGGTTGGCGCAAACTATGGCTACACCTTC
>TRBJ2-7|few|-|TRBV6-5
CAAGRSYEQYF
TGTGCAGCAGGGAGGTCCTACGAGCAGTACTTC
>TRBJ2-5|few|-|TRBV4-3
CASSQDGAGWETQYF
TGCGCCAGCAGCCAAGATGGGGCAGGGTGGGAGACCCAGTACTTC
>TRBJ1-6|-|-|TRBV9
CASSAGSRTGGNSPLHF
TGTGCCAGCAGCGCAGGCAGTAGGACGGGGGGGAATTCACCCCTCCACTTT
>TRBJ2-1|many|TRBD1|TRBV19
CASSIDQPGGNEQFF
TGTGCCAGTAGTATAGATCAGCCAGGGGGCAATGAGCAGTTCTTC
>TRBJ2-5|-|-|TRBV7-9
CASSLNGLRETQYF
TGTGCCAGCAGCTTGAACGGCCTCAGGGAGACCCAGTACTTC
>TRBJ2-7|-|-|TRBV7-2
CASSDPGEIPYEQYF
TGTGCCAGCAGCGATCCAGGGGAAATCCCCTACGAGCAGTACTTC
>TRBJ1-6|few|-|TRBV6-6
CAIEEGNNSPLHF
TGTGCCATCGAGGAGGGAAATAATTCACCCCTCCACTTT
>TRBJ1-5|few|TRBD1|TRBV2
CASRDRVTTNQPQHF
TGTGCCAGCCGCGACAGGGTAACTACGAATCAGCCCCAGCATTTT
>TRBJ2-5|few|-|TRBV25-1
CASSTGARETQYF
TGTGCCAGTTCCACTGGGGCGCGGGAGACCCAGTACTTC
>TRBJ2-7|few|-|TRBV29-1
CSAGLGGTYEQYF
TGCAGCGCTGGTCTTGGGGGGACCTACGAGCAGTACTTC
>TRBJ1-6|many|-|TRBV19
CASMRSGNSPLHF
TGTGCCAGTATGAGATCAGGGAATTCACCCCTCCACTTT
>TRBJ2-3|-|-|TRBV7-2
CASSLVSSSTDTQYF
TGTGCCAGCAGCTTAGTGAGTTCTAGCACAGATACGCAGTATTTT
>TRBJ1-5|-|-|TRBV6-6
CASSSGTSSNQPQHF
TGTGCCAGCAGTTCCGGAACTTCTAGCAATCAGCCCCAGCATTTT